These 20 T cell receptor beta chains originate from one sample sequenced in a study of T cells in Graves' hyperthyroidism and ophthalmopathy. The source material, RNA transcripts, was used to amplify TCR beta CDR3 regions. The TCR CDR3 first-round RT-PCR relied on the HTBI primer set. TCRdb analysed the multiplex PCR reads with MiXCR anew, one entry per CDR3 protein. Of over 450,000 distinct CDR3 sequences in the sample, 13% to 15% were seen once. Specimen: blood. The receptors shown here come from a woman between 18 and 30 years old with Graves' hyperthyroidism.

This chain links TRBV6-2 or TRBV6-3 with TRBJ1-1; possible D gene TRBD1, 5 bases. The germline V and J ends were trimmed by 6 bases and 1 base, with 9 bases remaining between them. The CDR3 runs 13 residues. Germline V lookup: CDR1 MNHEY, CDR2 SVGEGT. The chain's CDR3 is CASRPTGNTEAFF. The DNA for the CDR3 is TGTGCCAGCAGGCCCACAGGGAACACTGAAGCTTTCTTT.

This clonotype was counted many times. The chain employs TRBV20-1 and TRBJ2-7; 7 bases map to TRBD2. CDR1 DFQATT and CDR2 SNEGSKA come from the germline V gene (reference sequence). The ends lost 3 bases at V and 3 bases at J; junction bases unmatched: 11. The CDR3 totals 15 residues. CDR3 in amino acids: CSASVPRDYLYEQYF. Here the CDR3 DNA reads TGCAGTGCTAGCGTACCCCGGGACTACCTCTACGAGCAGTACTTC.

This clonotype was seen many times. Mismatch with germline at one junction end may stem from a read error. This chain connects TRBV7-7 to TRBJ2-1; D is uncertain. The V gene's germline CDR1 is SSHAT and CDR2 FNYEAQ (reference sequence). The CDR3 totals 14 residues. CDR3 loop: CASSPAIARNEQFF. Here the CDR3 DNA reads TGTGCTAGCAGCCCGGCCATCGCGCGCAATGAGCAGTTCTTC.

This clonotype has ten or more counts. The chain combines TRBV27 with TRBJ2-7; tentative D call: TRBD2 (6 bases). The CDR3 sequence is 12 residues long. The germline CDR1 and CDR2 sequences are MNHEY and SMNVEV (reference sequence). The V and J ends lost 10 bases and 3 bases respectively, with 13 bases between them. CDR3: CATPVADYEQYF. Written as DNA, the CDR3 is TGTGCCACCCCCGTAGCGGACTACGAGCAGTACTTC.

This clonotype was seen at least ten times. The chain employs TRBV12-3 or TRBV12-4 and TRBJ2-3, with D possibly being TRBD2 (6 bases). Trimming removed 3 bases at V and 4 bases at J, with 11 bases between. The CDR3 loop spans 14 amino acids. DNA of the CDR3: TGTGCCAGCAGTTTGGGGAGGCCTGCAGATACGCAGTATTTT. It is translated as CASSLGRPADTQYF.

This clonotype was found many times. The chain combines TRBV24-1 with TRBJ2-1, with D possibly being TRBD2 (6 bases). The ends were cut back, 3 bases at V and 2 bases at J, with 19 bases in the middle. The V gene's germline CDR1 is KGHDR and CDR2 SFDVKD. This CDR3 spans 18 amino acids. CDR3 protein: CATSDPRRQEGAYNEQFF. The CDR3 nucleotides are TGTGCCACCAGTGATCCCCGAAGGCAGGAGGGTGCCTACAATGAGCAGTTCTTC.

This clonotype was seen repeatedly, ten times or more. The gene calls are TRBV30 and TRBJ2-7; D is possibly TRBD1 or TRBD2 (5 bases each). CDR1 and CDR2 (germline): GTSNPN, SVGIG (reference sequence). Trimming cost V 0 bases and J 6 bases, with 9 bases left between them. The CDR3 has 12 residues. DNA for the CDR3: TGTGCCTGGAGTGTGGAAGGGACCGAGCAGTACGTC. Its translation: CAWSVEGTEQYV.

This clonotype was counted at least ten times. The chain recombines TRBV7-9 with TRBJ1-2; D is unclear. There are 11 residues in the CDR3. With 8 bases removed from V and 6 bases from J, the gap between germline ends came to 10 bases. The germline gives CDR1 SEHNR, CDR2 FQNEAQ (reference sequence). The CDR3: CASAKWDGYTF. CDR3 in DNA: TGTGCCAGCGCAAAGTGGGATGGCTACACCTTC. Filled out from reference TRBV7-9 and TRBJ1-2, the complete variable domain reads DTGVSQNPRHKITKRGQNVTFRCDPISEHNRLYWYRQTLGQGPEFLTYFQNEAQLEKSRLLSDRFSAERPKGSFSTLEIQRTEQGDSAMYLCASAKWDGYTFGSGTRLTVV.

This clonotype was detected ten times or more. This chain uses TRBV27 with TRBJ1-1, with 9 bases aligning to TRBD1. Looked up from germline, CDR1 is MNHEY and CDR2 is SMNVEV (reference sequence). The V gene end was trimmed by 5 bases and the J gene end by 5 bases; junction bases not matched to a gene: 6. The CDR3 sequence is 14 residues long. The CDR3 spells CASSSTGGWTEAFF. The CDR3 DNA follows: TGTGCCAGCAGTAGCACAGGGGGCTGGACTGAAGCTTTCTTT.

This clonotype was detected ten times or more. The CDR3 sequence: CASSERDRDEQYV. CDR3 nucleotide sequence: TGTGCCAGCAGCGAGCGGGATCGGGACGAGCAGTACGTC. The chain is built from TRBV7-8 and TRBJ2-7; 7 nucleotides match TRBD2. Per germline, CDR1 SGHVS and CDR2 FQNEAQ. The junction had 6 bases not matched to a gene; V was cut back by 5 bases and J by 5 bases. CDR3 size: 13 residues.

This clonotype has a count of ten or more. The chain has TRBV29-1 and TRBJ2-6; perhaps TRBD1 as D (5 bases). From germline, CDR1 is SQVTM and CDR2 ANQGSEA. The CDR3 loop spans 15 amino acids. The V and J ends lost 7 bases and 0 bases respectively, with 13 bases between them. CDR3 bases: TGCAGCGGCACCACAGGCATCTCTGGGGCCAACGTCCTGACTTTC. It encodes CSGTTGISGANVLTF.

This clonotype has only a few counts. This chain connects TRBV6-1 to TRBJ1-5; 7 bases map to TRBD1. The trim removed 6 bases at V and 3 bases at J, leaving 8 bases unmatched. The CDR3 is made up of 15 amino acids. CDR1 is MNHNS, CDR2 SASEGT, per germline. The CDR3 protein is CASRDRQGYNQPQHF. In nucleotides, the CDR3 is TGTGCCAGCAGAGACAGACAGGGCTACAATCAGCCCCAGCATTTT.

Many counts were recorded for this clonotype. This sequence joins TRBV3-1 and TRBJ2-7; D is possibly TRBD2 (6 bases). CDR1 and CDR2 from the germline V gene are LGHDT and YNNKEL (reference sequence). Trimming took off 4 bases at V and 3 bases at J, with 16 bases between the two ends. The CDR3 is made up of 15 amino acids. Here the CDR3 DNA reads TGTGCCAGCAGCCGGCGGCTAGCGCTAGGCTACGAGCAGTACTTC. Translation: CASSRRLALGYEQYF.

This clonotype came up many times. The chain links TRBV19 to TRBJ1-5; D remains unclear. V lost 8 bases, J lost 3 bases, and 17 bases lay in between. The CDR3 has 15 amino acids. CDR1 and CDR2 (germline): LNHDA, SQIVND (reference sequence). CDR3 protein: CASVKAGETNQPQHF. The CDR3 region has the DNA TGTGCCAGTGTGAAGGCGGGAGAGACCAATCAGCCCCAGCATTTT.

This clonotype was seen ten or more times. This chain links TRBV5-8 with TRBJ2-3; TRBD1 matches at 7 bases. Germline CDR1 and CDR2: SGHTS and YDEGEE. CDR3 length equals 15 residues. V lost 4 bases and J lost 5; bases outside the gene matches: 10. Here the CDR3 reads CASSLGQPTLDTQYF. The CDR3 DNA reads as TGTGCCAGCAGCCTGGGACAGCCCACCTTAGATACGCAGTATTTT.

This clonotype was seen a few times. The chain has TRBV20-1 and TRBJ1-2, with unresolved D. The V gene's germline CDR1 is DFQATT and CDR2 SNEGSKA (reference sequence). The germline V and J ends were trimmed by 1 base and 4 bases, with 7 bases remaining between them. This CDR3 is 12 amino acids long. The CDR3 here is CSARGRVYGYTF. CDR3 DNA sequence: TGCAGTGCTAGAGGCCGGGTCTATGGCTACACCTTC.

DNA for the CDR3: TGTGCCAGCAGCTTGTTCGACATCTCCTACGAGCAGTACTTC. Its protein product is CASSLFDISYEQYF. The chain employs TRBV7-9 and TRBJ2-7; D remains unclear. V gave up 3 bases and J gave up 0 bases, with 9 bases separating them. Germline CDR1 SEHNR, CDR2 FQNEAQ (reference sequence). CDR3 length: 14 residues. The complete variable domain, with remaining parts taken from reference TRBV7-9 and TRBJ2-7, reads DTGVSQNPRHKITKRGQNVTFRCDPISEHNRLYWYRQTLGQGPEFLTYFQNEAQLEKSRLLSDRFSAERPKGSFSTLEIQRTEQGDSAMYLCASSLFDISYEQYFGPGTRLTVT.

This clonotype was seen ten or more times. The V gene is TRBV25-1, the J gene TRBJ1-1; 8 nucleotides agree with TRBD1. J gave up 1 base and V 5 bases, and 18 bases lay outside the gene matches. The CDR3 covers 19 residues. CDR1 is MGHDK and CDR2 is SYGVNS in the germline V gene. The CDR3 is CASSPILDRGKRGNTEAFF. DNA of the CDR3: TGTGCCAGCAGTCCCATCTTAGACAGGGGCAAAAGGGGGAACACTGAAGCTTTCTTT.

This clonotype was found many times. The V call is TRBV11-2, the J call TRBJ1-1, with D unresolved. CDR3 length: 12 residues. The germline gives CDR1 SGHAT, CDR2 FQNNGV. The V end lost 1 base, the J end lost 7 bases, and 7 bases lay between the germline ends. CDR3 sequence: CASSLGGGEAFF. Written as DNA, the CDR3 is TGTGCCAGCAGCTTAGGGGGAGGTGAAGCTTTCTTT. Variable domain in full (rest from reference TRBV11-2 and TRBJ1-1): EAGVAQSPRYKIIEKRQSVAFWCNPISGHATLYWYQQILGQGPKLLIQFQNNGVVDDSQLPKDRFSAERLKGVDSTLKIQPAKLEDSAVYLCASSLGGGEAFFGQGTRLTVV.

The rearrangement links TRBV24-1 to TRBJ2-3, with D unclear. This CDR3 region has 15 residues. Looked up from germline, CDR1 is KGHDR and CDR2 is SFDVKD. Trimming took off 4 bases at V and 4 bases at J, with 14 bases between the two ends. CDR3 nucleotides: TGTGCCACCAGTGACCCCGGATGGGCCGCAGATACGCAGTATTTT. As protein: CATSDPGWAADTQYF.